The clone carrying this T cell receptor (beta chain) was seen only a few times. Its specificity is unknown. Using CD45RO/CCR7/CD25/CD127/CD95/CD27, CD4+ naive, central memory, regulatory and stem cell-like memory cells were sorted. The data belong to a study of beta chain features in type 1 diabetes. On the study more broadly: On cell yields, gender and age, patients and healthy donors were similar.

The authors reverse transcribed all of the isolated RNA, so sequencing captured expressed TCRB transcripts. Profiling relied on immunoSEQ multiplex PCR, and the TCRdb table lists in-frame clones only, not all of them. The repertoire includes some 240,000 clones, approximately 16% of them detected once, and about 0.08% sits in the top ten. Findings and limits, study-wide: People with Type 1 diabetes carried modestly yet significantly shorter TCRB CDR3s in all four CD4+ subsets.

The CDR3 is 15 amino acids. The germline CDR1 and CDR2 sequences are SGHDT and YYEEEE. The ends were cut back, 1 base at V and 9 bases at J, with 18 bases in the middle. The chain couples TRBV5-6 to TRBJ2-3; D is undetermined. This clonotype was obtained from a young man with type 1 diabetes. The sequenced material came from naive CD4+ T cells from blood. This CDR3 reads CASSLLETISKTQYF. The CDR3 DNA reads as TGTGCCAGCAGCTTGTTAGAGACAATCAGCAAGACGCAGTATTTT. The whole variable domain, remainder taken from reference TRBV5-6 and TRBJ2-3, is DAGVTQSPTHLIKTRGQQVTLRCSPKSGHDTVSWYQQALGQGPQFIFQYYEEEERQRGNFPDRFSGHQFPNYSSELNVNALLLGDSALYLCASSLLETISKTQYFGPGTRLTVL.